Listed here is a single T cell receptor (beta chain). These data originate in a study of blood T cell repertoires in COVID-19. Study-wide context: Sources were T cells, B-cell-depleted T cells, or PBMCs; the material itself was cDNA or gDNA.

This CDR3 spans 16 amino acids. Methods used by the authors: Using reference gene primer amplification, nucleated cell counts were estimated. This table comes from immunoSEQ multiplex PCR, and its TCRdb copy is limited to in-frame clones, with some not included. V and J calls and clone size are as listed in that table; D and trimming were resolved from the DNA. The sample shows around 110,000 clones, 84% of them seen only once. Participant ages covered about 18 to 100 years across around 25 US areas. The sequenced sample consisted of PBMCs or T cells enriched from blood (not recorded which). The receptor comes from a woman aged 25 to 39 who had recovered from COVID-19. The chain is built from TRBV21-1 and TRBJ1-6. TRBV21-1 is noted as a pseudogene. The CDR3 protein is CASSKGDRGAHSPLHF. CDR3 nucleotide sequence: TGTGCCAGCAGCAAAGGTGATCGGGGGGCCCATTCACCCCTCCACTTT.